The 31 T cell receptor beta chains presented below share a single source sample, sequenced in a study of T cells in Graves' hyperthyroidism and ophthalmopathy. Regions amplified from RNA transcripts were the TCR beta CDR3 regions. TCR CDR3 regions were first amplified by RT-PCR with HTBI primers. TCRdb re-called the multiplex PCR reads with MiXCR, one entry per CDR3 protein. The table shows some 420,000 distinct CDR3 sequences, with approximately 14% occurring only once. Sequenced sample: blood. Receptors were obtained from a woman between 18 and 29 years old with Graves' hyperthyroidism.

Only a few counts were recorded for this clonotype. This chain joins TRBV4-1 and TRBJ1-5; TRBD1 aligns across 12 bases. The CDR3 extends over 16 amino acids. Germline CDR1 MGHRA, CDR2 YSYEKL. J was trimmed by 5 bases and V by 0 bases; bases with no gene match: 2. The CDR3 DNA follows: TGCGCCAGCAGCCAAGAAGGGACAGGGGGCTATCAGCCCCAGCATTTT. This sequence encodes CASSQEGTGGYQPQHF.

V is TRBV7-9 and J is TRBJ2-1; 12 bases agree with TRBD2. The germline CDR1 and CDR2 sequences are SEHNR and FQNEAQ (reference sequence). V was clipped by 4 bases and J by 9 bases; unmatched bases: 7. The CDR3 is made up of 15 amino acids. The CDR3 protein is CASSSRTSGKSEQFF. CDR3 DNA sequence: TGTGCCAGCAGCTCACGGACTAGCGGGAAGTCTGAGCAGTTCTTC.

This clonotype was detected only a few times. The rearrangement uses TRBV6-1 and TRBJ2-3; 7 positions match TRBD2. Germline V gene lookup returns CDR1 MNHNS and CDR2 SASEGT. CDR3 size: 15 residues. J lost 2 bases, V lost 2 bases, and 4 bases had no gene match. This chain's CDR3 is CASSESSGITDTQYF. Here the CDR3 DNA reads TGTGCCAGCAGTGAAAGCAGCGGGATCACAGATACGCAGTATTTT.

The chain links TRBV6-1 to TRBJ2-7; 8 positions match TRBD1. The V and J ends lost 2 bases and 5 bases, in that order; junction bases with no gene match: 5. Germline CDR1 and CDR2: MNHNS and SASEGT. The CDR3 contains 14 residues. The CDR3 protein is CASSELAGGHEQYF. The CDR3 DNA reads TGTGCCAGCAGTGAACTGGCAGGGGGCCACGAGCAGTACTTC.

This clonotype was seen a handful of times. The chain links TRBV5-4 to TRBJ1-1; D gene unclear. The germline gives CDR1 SGHNT, CDR2 YYREEE (reference sequence). V shed 0 bases and J shed 1 base, with 7 bases lying between them. This CDR3 is built from 14 residues. The CDR3 sequence is CASSLGWRNTEAFF. In DNA, the CDR3 is TGTGCCAGCAGCTTGGGCTGGAGGAACACTGAAGCTTTCTTT.

This clonotype was detected many times. The chain recombines TRBV20-1 with TRBJ2-7; perhaps TRBD2 as D (5 bases). CDR1 is DFQATT and CDR2 is SNEGSKA in the germline V gene (reference sequence). The CDR3 has 14 residues. V lost 3 bases and J lost 6, with 18 bases in between. The CDR3 nucleotides read TGCAGTGCTAGGCCTACGACTACTGAGTCCGAGCAGTACTTC. This translates into CSARPTTTESEQYF.

This clonotype was observed many times. This rearrangement joins TRBV3-1 to TRBJ2-7; D is unclear. The ends were cut back, 1 base at V and 0 bases at J, with 10 bases in the middle. Looked up from germline, CDR1 is LGHDT and CDR2 is YNNKEL (reference sequence). This CDR3 is 15 amino acids long. The CDR3 loop reads CASSQGPSSSYEQYF. The CDR3 DNA follows: TGTGCCAGCAGCCAAGGACCCAGTTCCTCCTACGAGCAGTACTTC.

This clonotype was counted at least ten times. The chain's CDR3 is CATRDRLKETQYF. CDR3 bases: TGTGCCACCCGGGACAGGTTGAAAGAGACCCAGTACTTC. The V call is TRBV15, the J call TRBJ2-5; the match to TRBD1 covers 8 bases. The CDR3 runs to 13 residues. The germline V gene has CDR1 LNHNV and CDR2 YYDKDF (reference sequence). V was clipped by 8 bases and J by 3 bases; unmatched bases: 5.

This clonotype was found many times. The gene calls are TRBV20-1 and TRBJ2-5; D might be TRBD2 (5 bases). V lost 8 bases and J lost 3, with 10 bases in between. Germline V gives CDR1 DFQATT, CDR2 SNEGSKA (reference sequence). The CDR3 spans 11 residues. This CDR3 is CSCGPEETQYF. The CDR3 nucleotides are TGCAGTTGCGGGCCAGAAGAGACCCAGTACTTC.

This clonotype was recorded many times. V is TRBV11-2 and J is TRBJ2-2; TRBD2 is a possible D gene (5 bases). In germline, CDR1 is SGHAT, CDR2 FQNNGV. Trimming took 5 bases from V and 2 from J, leaving 9 bases between them. The length of the CDR3 is 14 residues. The CDR3 bases are TGTGCCAGCAGCCCTAGCAGAAACACCGGGGAGCTGTTTTTT. It yields the protein CASSPSRNTGELFF.

This clonotype appeared many times. The rearrangement links TRBV29-1 to TRBJ2-5; D uncertain. The CDR3 covers 12 residues. Germline lookup yields CDR1 SQVTM and CDR2 ANQGSEA. V shed 4 bases and J shed 5 bases, with 11 bases lying between them. Here the CDR3 DNA reads TGCAGCGTTGCGTCAGCTTGGGAGACCCAGTACTTC. Its translation: CSVASAWETQYF.

Ten or more counts support this clonotype. The CDR3 sequence is CASSMGGGFNEQYF. The CDR3 DNA sequence: TGTGCCAGCAGCATGGGGGGGGGGTTCAACGAGCAGTACTTC. This chain links TRBV11-2 with TRBJ2-7, with 7 bases matching TRBD2. CDR3 size: 14 residues. Looked up from germline, CDR1 is SGHAT and CDR2 is FQNNGV. Trimming at V came to 5 bases and at J to 5 bases, leaving 9 bases not matched to a gene.

This clonotype was found a few times. The chain links TRBV7-2 to TRBJ1-1, with D perhaps matching TRBD1 (5 bases). V was trimmed by 4 bases and J by 10 bases, leaving 22 bases between them. The CDR3 runs 15 residues. Looked up from germline, CDR1 is SGHTA and CDR2 is FQGNSA. The DNA for the CDR3 is TGTGCCAGCAGCTCGGGGAACCAGGGACTCCTGGGAGCTTTCTTT. Encoded protein: CASSSGNQGLLGAFF.

This clonotype was seen repeatedly, ten times or more. The chain's CDR3 is CASSQRPSRAPVTYNEQFF. CDR3 DNA: TGTGCCAGCAGCCAAAGACCGTCAAGGGCGCCAGTGACCTACAATGAGCAGTTCTTC. The chain combines TRBV11-2 with TRBJ2-1; D not resolved. V lost 5 bases and J 2 bases, leaving 25 bases between the germline ends. This CDR3 has 19 residues. CDR1 SGHAT and CDR2 FQNNGV come from the germline V gene.

In its sample, this clonotype was seen many times. The rearrangement links TRBV27 to TRBJ2-7; 7 bases agree with TRBD2. Germline V gene sequence: CDR1 MNHEY, CDR2 SMNVEV (reference sequence). The CDR3 runs 12 residues. Trimming removed 3 bases from V and 5 bases from J; junction bases left unmatched: 1. The chain's CDR3 is CASSFGGDEQYF. In DNA, the CDR3 is TGTGCCAGCAGTTTTGGGGGGGACGAGCAGTACTTC.

The chain uses TRBV11-1 and TRBJ2-7; 14 nucleotides align to TRBD2. The CDR3 is 19 residues long. With 4 bases clipped from V and 4 bases from J, the junction kept 15 bases outside the gene matches. The germline gives CDR1 SGHAT, CDR2 FQDESV (reference sequence). Here the CDR3 reads CASSSARSGTSGSWYEQYF. The CDR3 DNA reads TGTGCCAGCAGCTCCGCTAGATCCGGGACTAGCGGGAGTTGGTACGAGCAGTACTTC.

This clonotype was recorded many times. This chain connects TRBV20-1 to TRBJ2-3; unclear D gene. The V end lost 2 bases, the J end lost 3 bases, and 21 bases lay between the germline ends. CDR3 size: 17 residues. Per germline, CDR1 DFQATT and CDR2 SNEGSKA (reference sequence). CDR3 DNA: TGCAGTGCTAGACTCCGCGATCGTTCTTCTTGGACAGATACGCAGTATTTT. This codes for CSARLRDRSSWTDTQYF.

This clonotype was seen repeatedly, ten times or more. The chain uses TRBV10-3 and TRBJ2-7; 8 nucleotides match TRBD1. Unmatched junction bases numbered 8, after V lost 5 bases and J lost 5 bases. This CDR3 comprises 14 residues. CDR1 is ENHRY, CDR2 SYGVKD, per germline. CDR3 protein: CAISPQGAADEQYF. CDR3 in DNA: TGTGCCATCAGTCCCCAGGGGGCGGCCGACGAGCAGTACTTC.

This clonotype was seen at least ten times. This chain joins TRBV29-1 and TRBJ1-1; the D is unclear. Looked up from germline, CDR1 is SQVTM and CDR2 is ANQGSEA. There are 13 residues in the CDR3. Trimming removed 4 bases from V and 0 bases from J, with 9 bases in between. This CDR3 reads CSVGGYLNTEAFF. CDR3 DNA sequence: TGCAGCGTTGGGGGATACTTGAACACTGAAGCTTTCTTT.

The V call is TRBV11-2, the J call TRBJ1-5, with D uncertain. Germline loops: CDR1 SGHAT, CDR2 FQNNGV. Trimming cost V 0 bases and J 5 bases, with 5 bases left between them. This CDR3 is built from 13 residues. This CDR3 is CASSLERDQPQHF. The DNA of the CDR3 is TGTGCCAGCAGCTTAGAGCGGGATCAGCCCCAGCATTTT.

A note on this clonotype: A much bigger clone sits one base away, suggesting this may be a read error. The chain employs TRBV3-1 and TRBJ2-7, with no clear D. Germline CDR1 and CDR2: LGHDT and YNNKEL (reference sequence). The CDR3 runs 13 residues. The CDR3 sequence is CASGQDIFYEQYF. CDR3 DNA: TGTGCCAGCGGCCAAGATATCTTCTACGAGCAGTACTTC.

CDR3 residues: CASSKLGSYNEQFF. Written as DNA, the CDR3 is TGTGCCAGCAGTAAGCTGGGCTCCTACAATGAGCAGTTCTTC. The gene calls are TRBV27 and TRBJ2-1; D remains unclear. Germline assignment: CDR1 MNHEY and CDR2 SMNVEV (reference sequence). V lost 5 bases and J lost 0, with 8 bases in between. The CDR3 extends over 14 amino acids.

This clonotype appeared a few times. The V call is TRBV5-4, the J call TRBJ2-3, with 10 bases lining up with TRBD2. CDR1 and CDR2 (germline): SGHNT, YYREEE (reference sequence). The CDR3 has 16 amino acids. The trim removed 1 base at V and 4 bases at J, leaving 6 bases unmatched. In DNA form, the CDR3 reads TGTGCCAGCAGCTTGTGGTCTAGCGGGAGCTCAGATACGCAGTATTTT. Translating gives CASSLWSSGSSDTQYF.

This clonotype was counted at least ten times. CDR3 nucleotides: TGTGCCAGCTCACCGCTCACAGGGATTTGGAAGACCCAGTACTTC. Its translation: CASSPLTGIWKTQYF. The chain employs TRBV18 and TRBJ2-5; possible D gene TRBD1, 6 bases. The CDR3 extends over 15 amino acids. The germline V gene encodes CDR1 KGHSH and CDR2 LQKENI. The V end was cut by 3 bases, the J end by 6 bases, with 17 bases between.

The chain recombines TRBV5-1 with TRBJ1-1; D is ambiguous. This CDR3 has 14 amino acids. V lost 0 bases and J lost 3, with 9 bases in between. From germline, CDR1 is SGHRS and CDR2 YFSETQ. The CDR3 DNA sequence: TGCGCCAGCAGCTTGGAGGGCACCGACACTGAAGCTTTCTTT. The encoded protein is CASSLEGTDTEAFF.

At least ten counts were recorded for this clonotype. The chain combines TRBV30 with TRBJ1-1; the D is unclear. The CDR3 length is 13 residues. Trimming removed 4 bases at V and 5 bases at J, with 14 bases between. CDR1 is GTSNPN, CDR2 SVGIG, per germline (reference sequence). This CDR3 reads CAWMPERFTEAFF. The CDR3 coding sequence is TGTGCCTGGATGCCCGAACGTTTTACTGAAGCTTTCTTT.

This clonotype was counted many times. V and J are TRBV5-1 and TRBJ2-1, with 7 bases fitting TRBD1. CDR3 length: 20 residues. The germline gives CDR1 SGHRS, CDR2 YFSETQ. J was trimmed by 8 bases and V by 4 bases; bases with no gene match: 27. The CDR3 reads CASSAHHDRVGFRDGDEQFF. CDR3 coding DNA: TGCGCCAGCAGCGCCCACCATGACAGGGTAGGGTTTCGGGACGGGGATGAGCAGTTCTTC.

This clonotype was seen ten or more times. The chain is built from TRBV12-3 or TRBV12-4 and TRBJ2-1, with D tentatively TRBD1 or TRBD2 (6 bases each). Deletions cut 3 bases from V and 8 bases from J, with 14 bases between. CDR3 length: 14 residues. CDR3 residues: CASSFGQGRHEQFF. The DNA of the CDR3 is TGTGCCAGCAGTTTTGGCCAGGGGAGGCATGAGCAGTTCTTC.

This clonotype was recorded many times. This sequence joins TRBV5-6 and TRBJ2-7, with TRBD2 matching over 7 bases. Trimming at V came to 0 bases and at J to 5 bases, leaving 8 bases not matched to a gene. Germline V gene sequence: CDR1 SGHDT, CDR2 YYEEEE. CDR3 size: 15 residues. This CDR3 is CASSLAGESGNEQYF. The CDR3 DNA reads TGTGCCAGCAGCTTGGCGGGAGAGAGCGGGAACGAGCAGTACTTC.

The chain recombines TRBV11-2 with TRBJ2-3; D call uncertain. Looked up from germline, CDR1 is SGHAT and CDR2 is FQNNGV. This CDR3 has 14 residues. V dropped 0 bases and J dropped 3 bases, with 7 bases sitting between them. The CDR3 protein is CASSLESGTDTQYF. The CDR3, as DNA: TGTGCCAGCAGCTTAGAGTCCGGGACAGATACGCAGTATTTT.

This clonotype was detected a few times. The chain has TRBV5-1 and TRBJ2-6; no firm D call. The V gene lost 0 bases and the J gene lost 4 bases, with 14 bases spanning the gap. The CDR3 length is 17 residues. Germline CDR1 is SGHRS and CDR2 is YFSETQ. The CDR3 loop is CASSLGPVDAGANVLTF. The DNA for the CDR3 is TGCGCCAGCAGCTTGGGGCCCGTAGACGCCGGGGCCAACGTCCTGACTTTC. The full variable domain, in which reference TRBV5-1 and TRBJ2-6 provide the parts outside the CDR3, is KAGVTQTPRYLIKTRGQQVTLSCSPISGHRSVSWYQQTPGQGLQFLFEYFSETQRNKGNFPGRFSGRQFSNSRSEMNVSTLELGDSALYLCASSLGPVDAGANVLTFGAGSRLTVL.